This section outlines one T cell receptor (beta chain) sequence together with its context. This specimen belongs to a study of OX40 agonist ivuxolimab in advanced cancers. Study at large: The treatment was a fully human IgG2 OX40 agonist, ivuxolimab.

Some clones are missing from TCRdb's copy, which holds only in-frame ones; the method was immunoSEQ multiplex PCR. The sample contains about 40,000 clones, 65% to 90% of which appear only once. The V end lost 0 bases, the J end lost 7 bases, and 7 bases lay between the germline ends. The CDR3 is 13 amino acids. Looked up from germline, CDR1 is SGHRS and CDR2 is YFSETQ. This rearrangement joins TRBV5-1 to TRBJ2-2; D gene ambiguous. This material consisted of CD4+ or CD8+ T cells sorted from blood, taken in a trial of the OX40 agonist ivuxolimab. The origin of this receptor is an adult with an advanced solid tumor such as melanoma, head and neck, liver or kidney cancer. The CDR3 protein is CASSLEVDGELFF. The CDR3 nucleotides read TGCGCCAGCAGCTTGGAAGTCGACGGGGAGCTGTTTTTT.